This T cell receptor beta chain originates from a study of blood T cells in healthy people across ages. In the study overall: For every two T cells, template switching captured about one barcoded beta molecule.

V gave up 5 bases and J gave up 1 base, with 14 bases separating them. The CDR3 runs 15 residues. Germline CDR1 is SGHTA and CDR2 is FQGTGA. PCR was performed a second time for roughly 7 to 11 cycles using a sample-barcoded 5' primer and a J-beta primer mix. Each sample provided no less than 2.5 million CDR3-containing paired-end reads. TCRdb re-analysed the 5' RACE reads in MiXCR, keeping a single row per CDR3 protein. The data contain some 930,000 distinct CDR3 sequences, about 29% of them singletons. This sample also appeared in a second study, on T cells of mothers and their children. From that second work: Second-round PCR products received sample barcodes and 2-4 random nucleotides from the M1S primer.

The rearrangement links TRBV7-3 to TRBJ2-5; maybe TRBD1 (6 bases). Input material: blood. This receptor was taken from a woman aged 40-49 years in good health. In nucleotides, the CDR3 is TGTGCCAGCAGCAATTCAGGACAGTCCCAAGAGACCCAGTACTTC. Translating it yields CASSNSGQSQETQYF.